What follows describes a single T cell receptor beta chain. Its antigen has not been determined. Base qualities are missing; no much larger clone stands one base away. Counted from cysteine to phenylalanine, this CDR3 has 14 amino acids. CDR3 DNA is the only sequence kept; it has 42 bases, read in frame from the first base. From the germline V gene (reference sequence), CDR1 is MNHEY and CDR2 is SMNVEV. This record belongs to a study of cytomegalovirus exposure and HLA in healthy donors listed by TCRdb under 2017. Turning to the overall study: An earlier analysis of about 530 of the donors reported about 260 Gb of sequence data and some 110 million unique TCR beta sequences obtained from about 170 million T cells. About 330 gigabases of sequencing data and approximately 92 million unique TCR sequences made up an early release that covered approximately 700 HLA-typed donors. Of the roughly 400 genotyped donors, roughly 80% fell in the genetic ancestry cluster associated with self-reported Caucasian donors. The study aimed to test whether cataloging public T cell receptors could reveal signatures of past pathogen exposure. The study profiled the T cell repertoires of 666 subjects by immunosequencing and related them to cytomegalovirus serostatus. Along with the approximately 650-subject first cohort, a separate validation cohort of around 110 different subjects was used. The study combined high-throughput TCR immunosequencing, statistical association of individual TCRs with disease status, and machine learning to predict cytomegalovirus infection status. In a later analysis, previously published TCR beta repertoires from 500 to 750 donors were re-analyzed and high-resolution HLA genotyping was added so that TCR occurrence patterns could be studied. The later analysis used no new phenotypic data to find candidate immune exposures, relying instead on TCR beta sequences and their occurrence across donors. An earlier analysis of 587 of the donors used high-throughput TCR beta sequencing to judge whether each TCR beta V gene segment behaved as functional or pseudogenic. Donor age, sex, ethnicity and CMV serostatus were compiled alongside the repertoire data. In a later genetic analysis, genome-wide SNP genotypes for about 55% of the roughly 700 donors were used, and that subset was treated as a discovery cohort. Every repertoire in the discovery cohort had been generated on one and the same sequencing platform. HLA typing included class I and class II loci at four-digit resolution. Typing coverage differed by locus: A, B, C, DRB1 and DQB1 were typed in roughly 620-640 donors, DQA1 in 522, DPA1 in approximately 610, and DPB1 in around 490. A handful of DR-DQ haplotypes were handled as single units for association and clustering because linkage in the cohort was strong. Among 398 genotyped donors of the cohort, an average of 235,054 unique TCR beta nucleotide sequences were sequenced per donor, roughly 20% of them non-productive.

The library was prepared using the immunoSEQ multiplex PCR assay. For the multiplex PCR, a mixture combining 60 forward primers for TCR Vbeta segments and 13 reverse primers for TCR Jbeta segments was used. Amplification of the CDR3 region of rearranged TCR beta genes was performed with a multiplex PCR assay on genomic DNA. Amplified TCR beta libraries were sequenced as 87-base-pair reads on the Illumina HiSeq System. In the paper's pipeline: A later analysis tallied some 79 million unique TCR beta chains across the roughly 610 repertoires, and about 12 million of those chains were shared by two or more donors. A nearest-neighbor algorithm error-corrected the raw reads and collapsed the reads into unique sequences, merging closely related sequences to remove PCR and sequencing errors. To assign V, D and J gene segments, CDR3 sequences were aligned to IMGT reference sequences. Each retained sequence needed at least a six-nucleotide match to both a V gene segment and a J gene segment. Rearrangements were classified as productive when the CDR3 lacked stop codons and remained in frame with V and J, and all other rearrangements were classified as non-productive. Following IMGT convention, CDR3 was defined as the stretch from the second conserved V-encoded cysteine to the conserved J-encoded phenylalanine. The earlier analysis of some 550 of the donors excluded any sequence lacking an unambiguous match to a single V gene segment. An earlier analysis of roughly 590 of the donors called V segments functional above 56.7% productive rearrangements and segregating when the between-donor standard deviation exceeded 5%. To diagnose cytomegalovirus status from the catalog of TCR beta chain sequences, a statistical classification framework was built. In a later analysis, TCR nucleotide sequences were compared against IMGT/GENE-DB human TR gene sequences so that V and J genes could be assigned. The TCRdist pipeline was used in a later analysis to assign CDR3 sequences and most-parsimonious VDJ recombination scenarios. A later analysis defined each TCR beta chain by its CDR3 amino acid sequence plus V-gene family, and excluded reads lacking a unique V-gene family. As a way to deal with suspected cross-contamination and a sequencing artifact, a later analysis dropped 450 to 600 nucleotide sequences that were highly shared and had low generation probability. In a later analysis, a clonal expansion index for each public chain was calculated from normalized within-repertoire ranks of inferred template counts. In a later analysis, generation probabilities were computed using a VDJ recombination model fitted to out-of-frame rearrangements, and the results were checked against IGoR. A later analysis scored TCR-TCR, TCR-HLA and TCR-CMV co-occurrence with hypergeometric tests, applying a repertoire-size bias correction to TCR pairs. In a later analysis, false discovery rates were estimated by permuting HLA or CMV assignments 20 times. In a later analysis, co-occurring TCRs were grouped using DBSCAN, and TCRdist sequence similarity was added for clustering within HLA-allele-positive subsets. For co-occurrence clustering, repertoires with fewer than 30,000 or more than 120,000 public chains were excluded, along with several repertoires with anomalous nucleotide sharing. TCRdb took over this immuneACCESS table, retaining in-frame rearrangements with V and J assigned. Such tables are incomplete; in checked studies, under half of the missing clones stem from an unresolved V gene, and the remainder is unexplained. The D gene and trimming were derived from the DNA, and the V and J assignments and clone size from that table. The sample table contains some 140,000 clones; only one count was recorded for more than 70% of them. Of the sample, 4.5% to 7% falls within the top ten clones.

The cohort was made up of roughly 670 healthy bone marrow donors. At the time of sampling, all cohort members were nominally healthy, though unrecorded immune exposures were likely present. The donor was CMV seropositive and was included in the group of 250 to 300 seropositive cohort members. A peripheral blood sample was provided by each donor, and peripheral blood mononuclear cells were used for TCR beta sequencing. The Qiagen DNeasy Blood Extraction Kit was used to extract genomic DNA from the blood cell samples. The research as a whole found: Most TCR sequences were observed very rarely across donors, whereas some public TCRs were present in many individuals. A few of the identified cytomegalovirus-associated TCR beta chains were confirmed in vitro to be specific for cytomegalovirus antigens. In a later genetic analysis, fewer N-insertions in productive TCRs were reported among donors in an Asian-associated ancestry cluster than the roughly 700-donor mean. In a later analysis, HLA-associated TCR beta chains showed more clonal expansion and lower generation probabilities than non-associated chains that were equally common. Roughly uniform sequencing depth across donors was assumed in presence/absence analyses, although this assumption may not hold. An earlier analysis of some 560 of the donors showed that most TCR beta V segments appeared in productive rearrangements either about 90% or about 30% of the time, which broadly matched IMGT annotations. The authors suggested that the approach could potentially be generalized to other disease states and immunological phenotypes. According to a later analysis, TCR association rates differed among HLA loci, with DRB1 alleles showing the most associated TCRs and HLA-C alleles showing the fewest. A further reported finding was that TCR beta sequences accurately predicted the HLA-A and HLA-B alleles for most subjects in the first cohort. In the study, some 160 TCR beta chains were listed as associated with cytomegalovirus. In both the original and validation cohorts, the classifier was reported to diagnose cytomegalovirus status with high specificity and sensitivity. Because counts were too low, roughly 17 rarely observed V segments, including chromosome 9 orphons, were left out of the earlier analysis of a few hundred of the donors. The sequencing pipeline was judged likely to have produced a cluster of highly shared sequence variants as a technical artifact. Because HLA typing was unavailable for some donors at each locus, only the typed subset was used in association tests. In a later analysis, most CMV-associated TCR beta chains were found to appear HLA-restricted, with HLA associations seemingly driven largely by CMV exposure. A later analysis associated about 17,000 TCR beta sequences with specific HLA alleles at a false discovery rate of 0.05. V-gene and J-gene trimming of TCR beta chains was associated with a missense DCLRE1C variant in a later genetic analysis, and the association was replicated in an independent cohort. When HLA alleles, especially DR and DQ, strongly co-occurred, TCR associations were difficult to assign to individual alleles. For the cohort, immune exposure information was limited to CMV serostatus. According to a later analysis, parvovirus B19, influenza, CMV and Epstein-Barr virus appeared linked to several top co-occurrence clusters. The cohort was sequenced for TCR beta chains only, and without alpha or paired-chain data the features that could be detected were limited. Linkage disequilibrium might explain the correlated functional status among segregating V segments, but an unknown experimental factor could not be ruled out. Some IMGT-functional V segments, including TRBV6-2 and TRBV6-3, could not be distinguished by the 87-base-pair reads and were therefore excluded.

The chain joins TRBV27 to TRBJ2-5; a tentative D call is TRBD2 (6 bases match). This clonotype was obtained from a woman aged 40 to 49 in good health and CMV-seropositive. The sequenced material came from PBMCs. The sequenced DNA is TGTGGCGGGGAAGGCCTCGGGTACCAAGAGACCCAGTACTTC. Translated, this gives CGGEGLGYQETQYF.